Presented here are 5 T cell receptor beta chains from one specimen sequenced in a study of T cells in Graves' hyperthyroidism and ophthalmopathy. Amplification yielded TCR beta CDR3 regions, with RNA transcripts as the source. In the first-round RT-PCR of the TCR CDR3, the HTBI primer set was used. TCRdb redid the calling of the multiplex PCR reads with MiXCR, one entry per CDR3 protein. The data show more than 500,000 distinct CDR3 sequences, about 16% seen once. The source material was blood. The receptors come from a woman between 25 and 40 years old with Graves' ophthalmopathy.

This clonotype was seen repeatedly, ten times or more. The V and J genes are TRBV5-1 and TRBJ2-1; no reliable D call. The germline CDR1 and CDR2 sequences are SGHRS and YFSETQ. Trimming removed 6 bases at V and 0 bases at J, with 10 bases between. There are 14 residues in the CDR3. CDR3 coding DNA: TGCGCCAGCAAGATCCCAAACTCCTACAATGAGCAGTTCTTC. Amino acid sequence: CASKIPNSYNEQFF.

This clonotype has just a few counts. V is TRBV6-1 and J is TRBJ2-2; maybe TRBD2 (6 bases). Germline V CDR1 and CDR2: MNHNS, SASEGT. The length of the CDR3 is 13 residues. The germline V and J ends were trimmed by 5 bases and 5 bases, with 9 bases remaining between them. CDR3 sequence reads: CASSTLATGELFF. The CDR3 DNA reads TGTGCCAGCAGTACCCTAGCGACCGGGGAGCTGTTTTTT.

On this clonotype itself: This may be a read error, as it is one base from a much larger clone. The V and J genes are TRBV6-2 or TRBV6-3 and TRBJ1-4, with D possibly TRBD1 on 6 matching bases. Germline values: CDR1 MNHEY, CDR2 SVGEGT. V was shortened by 0 bases and J by 10 bases, with 12 bases between the two germline ends. The CDR3 totals 14 residues. This chain's CDR3 is CASSYSMGAGKLFF. In nucleotides, the CDR3 is TGTGCCAGCAGTTACTCGATGGGGGCTGGAAAACTGTTTTTT.

V is TRBV19 and J is TRBJ2-7; D call uncertain. Trimming took off 5 bases at V and 3 bases at J, with 11 bases between the two ends. This CDR3 is 13 amino acids long. The germline V gene encodes CDR1 LNHDA and CDR2 SQIVND (reference sequence). CDR3 sequence (DNA): TGTGCCAGTAGTCCTCACGTCTACTACGAGCAGTACTTC. Encoded protein: CASSPHVYYEQYF.

This clonotype was counted between two and nine times. The genes are TRBV4-2 and TRBJ2-5; 9 bases line up with TRBD2. Trimming took 0 bases from V and 2 from J; bases not matched to a gene: 13. This CDR3 comprises 19 residues. The germline V gene has CDR1 LGHNA and CDR2 YNFKEQ. For the CDR3, the DNA is TGTGCCAGCAGCCAAGATGGGCTAGCGGGAAGATTGGGGCAAGAGACCCAGTACTTC. This codes for CASSQDGLAGRLGQETQYF.